This T cell receptor beta chain was found in a study of neurological immune-mediated disorders. Each CDR3 protein gets one entry after TCRdb re-called the 5' RACE reads with MiXCR. The sample contains under 85,000 distinct CDR3 sequences, 9% to 12% of which appear only once. On this clonotype itself: Since a much larger clone is just one base distant, this may be a read error.

Looked up from germline, CDR1 is KGHDR and CDR2 is SFDVKD. The J segment lost 8 bases and the V segment lost 9 bases, leaving 6 bases of the junction unmatched. The CDR3 is made up of 12 amino acids. The chain combines TRBV24-1 with TRBJ2-4; 7 nucleotides line up with TRBD2. The sample comprised PBMCs. This sequence originates from a middle-aged man in good health. Here the CDR3 reads CATSDGRHIQYF. CDR3 nucleotide sequence: TGTGCCACCTCGGACGGGAGGCACATTCAGTACTTC.